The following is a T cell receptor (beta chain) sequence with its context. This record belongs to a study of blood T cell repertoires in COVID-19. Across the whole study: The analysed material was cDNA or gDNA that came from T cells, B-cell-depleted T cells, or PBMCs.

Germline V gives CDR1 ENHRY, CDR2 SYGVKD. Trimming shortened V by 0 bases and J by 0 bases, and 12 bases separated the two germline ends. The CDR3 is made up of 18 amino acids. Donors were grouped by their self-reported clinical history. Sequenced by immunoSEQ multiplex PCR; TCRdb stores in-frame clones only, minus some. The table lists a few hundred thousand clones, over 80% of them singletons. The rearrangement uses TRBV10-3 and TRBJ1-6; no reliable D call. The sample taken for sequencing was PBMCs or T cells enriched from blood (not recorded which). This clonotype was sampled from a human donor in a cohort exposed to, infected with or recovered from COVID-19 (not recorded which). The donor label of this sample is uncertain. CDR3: CAISESIGPSSYNSPLHF. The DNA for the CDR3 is TGTGCCATCAGTGAGTCTATAGGCCCTAGCTCCTATAATTCACCCCTCCACTTT.